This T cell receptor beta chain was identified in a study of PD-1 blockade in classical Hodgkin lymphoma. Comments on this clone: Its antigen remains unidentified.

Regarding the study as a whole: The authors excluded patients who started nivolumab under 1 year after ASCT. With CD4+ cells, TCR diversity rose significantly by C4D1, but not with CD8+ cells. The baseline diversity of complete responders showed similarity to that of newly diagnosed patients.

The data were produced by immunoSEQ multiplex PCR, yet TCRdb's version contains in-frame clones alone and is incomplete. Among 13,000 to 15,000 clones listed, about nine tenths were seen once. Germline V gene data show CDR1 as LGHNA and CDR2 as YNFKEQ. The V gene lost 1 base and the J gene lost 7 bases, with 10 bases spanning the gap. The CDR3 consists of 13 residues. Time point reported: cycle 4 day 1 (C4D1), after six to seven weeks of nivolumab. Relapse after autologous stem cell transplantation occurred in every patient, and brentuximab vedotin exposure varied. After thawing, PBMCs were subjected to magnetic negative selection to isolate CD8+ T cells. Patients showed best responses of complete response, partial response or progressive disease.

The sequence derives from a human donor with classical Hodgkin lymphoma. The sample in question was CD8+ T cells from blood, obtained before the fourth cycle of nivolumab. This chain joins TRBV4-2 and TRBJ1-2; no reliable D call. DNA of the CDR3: TGTGCCAGCAGCCAAGGTCTCAGTAGTGGCTACACCTTC. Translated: CASSQGLSSGYTF.